One sample yielded the 9 T cell receptor beta chains listed below, sequenced in a study of blood T cell repertoires in COVID-19. Profiled with immunoSEQ multiplex PCR; TCRdb holds only in-frame clones, not every one. The table includes under 200,000 clones, about four fifths detected once. Sequencing was performed on peripheral blood. These receptor sequences come from a man between 65 and 85 years old with active or convalescent COVID-19.

CDR3 loop: CASSPGLAGIYNNEQFF. CDR3 bases: TGCGCCAGCAGCCCCGGACTAGCGGGGATCTACAACAATGAGCAGTTCTTC. The chain couples TRBV5-1 to TRBJ2-1; 12 nucleotides align to TRBD2. V lost 4 bases and J lost 5; bases outside the gene matches: 10. Germline lookup yields CDR1 SGHRS and CDR2 YFSETQ. The CDR3 length is 17 residues.

The sample holds a few counts of this clone. The chain is built from TRBV18 and TRBJ1-1; possibly TRBD1 for D (5 bases). The CDR3 covers 15 residues. The germline V gene encodes CDR1 KGHSH and CDR2 LQKENI. V lost 3 bases and J lost 4, with 15 bases in between. The CDR3 protein is CASSPRQGSGTEAFF. The CDR3 bases are TGTGCCAGCTCACCGCGGCAGGGTTCGGGCACTGAAGCTTTCTTT.

The rearrangement links TRBV11-3 to TRBJ2-3; D not certain. The CDR3 is made up of 13 amino acids. With 1 base removed from V and 0 bases from J, the gap between germline ends came to 2 bases. The V gene's germline CDR1 is SGHNT and CDR2 YENEEA. The CDR3: CASSLASTDTQYF. The DNA for the CDR3 is TGTGCCAGCAGCTTAGCGAGCACAGATACGCAGTATTTT. Full variable domain (outside the CDR3, taken from reference TRBV11-3 and TRBJ2-3): EAGVVQSPRYKIIEKKQPVAFWCNPISGHNTLYWYLQNLGQGPELLIRYENEEAVDDSQLPKDRFSAERLKGVDSTLKIQPAELGDSAVYLCASSLASTDTQYFGPGTRLTVL.

This rearrangement joins TRBV3-1 (or the pseudogene TRBV3-2) to TRBJ1-4; D not resolved. Trimming took 0 bases from V and 4 from J, leaving 6 bases between them. CDR1 is LGHDT, CDR2 YNNKEL, per germline (reference sequence). This CDR3 comprises 14 residues. The CDR3 DNA is TGTGCCAGCAGCCAAGACAGTTATAATGAAAAACTGTTTTTT. Translated, it gives CASSQDSYNEKLFF.

This sequence joins TRBV7-2 and TRBJ2-7, with 11 positions matching TRBD1. CDR1 is SGHTA and CDR2 is FQGNSA in the germline V gene. The CDR3 length is 16 residues. The V segment lost 5 bases and the J segment 4 bases; nucleotides outside the gene matches: 10. DNA of the CDR3: TGTGCCAGCAGCAGGACCGGGACAGGGGGGGCGTACGAGCAGTACTTC. It translates to CASSRTGTGGAYEQYF.

The V gene is TRBV6-1, the J gene TRBJ2-7; possible D gene TRBD1, 5 bases. The germline CDR1 and CDR2 sequences are MNHNS and SASEGT. V lost 1 base, J lost 1 base, and 14 bases lay in between. This CDR3 has 16 residues. In nucleotides, the CDR3 is TGTGCCAGCAGTGAAGATAGGACAAGGGGATCCTACGAGCAGTACTTC. Translated, it gives CASSEDRTRGSYEQYF.

The CDR3 coding sequence is TGTGCCAGCAGCCCCCCTCGGACAGGGGCACCTGAAGCTTTCTTT. This codes for CASSPPRTGAPEAFF. V gene TRBV14 combines with J gene TRBJ1-1; 9 bases match TRBD1. Germline values: CDR1 SGHDN, CDR2 FVKESK. The CDR3 is 15 amino acids. The V segment lost 4 bases and the J segment 6 bases; nucleotides outside the gene matches: 9.

This chain links TRBV12-5 with TRBJ2-5, with D perhaps matching TRBD2 (5 bases). CDR3 length: 12 residues. The germline V gene has CDR1 LGHNT and CDR2 FRNRAP. V was pared by 7 bases and J by 5 bases, with 11 bases between. In DNA form, the CDR3 reads TGTGCTAGTGCTCCTCCGGGGGAGACCCAGTACTTC. Translated: CASAPPGETQYF.

This clone was seen only once. This sequence joins TRBV28 and TRBJ1-1; TRBD1 agrees at 7 bases. The J segment lost 3 bases and the V segment lost 4 bases, leaving 5 bases of the junction unmatched. Germline assignment: CDR1 MDHEN and CDR2 SYDVKM. The CDR3 runs to 14 residues. CDR3 amino acids: CASSYLRGHTEAFF. In DNA form, the CDR3 reads TGTGCCAGCAGTTATTTGAGGGGGCACACTGAAGCTTTCTTT.